This T cell receptor (beta chain) was retrieved from a study of CD8+ T cells in alopecia areata. Notes on the study in general: Higher clonality was seen in lesional scalp than in normal scalp, especially in alopecia totalis/universalis. Possibly as an HLA-related effect, TCR sharing across patients appeared less clear than in mice.

From alopecia areata patients, lesional scalp punch biopsies and peripheral blood were collected. CD4+ and CD8+ T cells were sorted from PBMCs. After isolation, RNA underwent reverse transcription to generate cDNA as the sequencing template. Profiling relied on immunoSEQ multiplex PCR, and the TCRdb table lists in-frame clones only, not all of them. The table records roughly 60,000 clones, 44% of them present only once. Turning to this clone: What it binds is unknown.

The ends were cut back, 1 base at V and 6 bases at J, with 12 bases in the middle. There are 15 residues in the CDR3. The germline V gene has CDR1 SGHDN and CDR2 FVKESK. The receptor was isolated from a human donor with alopecia areata. The rearrangement links TRBV14 to TRBJ2-2; D gene ambiguous. The material sequenced was NKG2D-low CD8+ T cells sorted from blood. CDR3: CASSQGQERPGELFF. CDR3 in DNA: TGTGCCAGCAGCCAAGGCCAAGAACGTCCCGGGGAGCTGTTTTTT. Together with reference TRBV14 and TRBJ2-2, the CDR3 gives the full variable domain: EAGVTQFPSHSVIEKGQTVTLRCDPISGHDNLYWYRRVMGKEIKFLLHFVKESKQDESGMPNNRFLAERTGGTYSTLKVQPAELEDSGVYFCASSQGQERPGELFFGEGSRLTVL.